The 23 T cell receptor beta chains presented below share a single source sample, sequenced in a study of OX40 agonist ivuxolimab in advanced cancers. The protocol was immunoSEQ multiplex PCR, while the TCRdb copy is restricted to in-frame clones and leaves out a portion. Among some 60,000 clones listed, under 95% were seen once. The sample consisted of CD4+ or CD8+ T cells sorted from blood, taken in a trial of the OX40 agonist ivuxolimab. These receptors all stem from an adult with an advanced solid tumor such as melanoma, head and neck, liver or kidney cancer.

This rearrangement joins TRBV29-1 to TRBJ2-5; 8 bases match TRBD2. Trimming cost V 7 bases and J 5 bases; bases outside gene matches: 6. CDR1 SQVTM and CDR2 ANQGSEA come from the germline V gene. The length of the CDR3 is 12 residues. CDR3 sequence (DNA): TGCAGCGCCCCGGGAGGGCTGGAGACCCAGTACTTC. This translates into CSAPGGLETQYF.

V and J are TRBV5-1 and TRBJ2-7; TRBD2 matches at 9 bases. In germline, CDR1 is SGHRS, CDR2 YFSETQ. This CDR3 contains 15 residues. The V gene end was trimmed by 7 bases and the J gene end by 1 base; junction bases not matched to a gene: 9. The CDR3 nucleotides are TGCGCCAGCTCCACAGGGACTAGCAGATCCTACGAGCAGTACTTC. Amino acid sequence: CASSTGTSRSYEQYF.

This clone was counted a few times. This chain links TRBV18 with TRBJ1-5; D perhaps matches TRBD1 (5 bases). The CDR3 extends over 14 amino acids. The germline V gene encodes CDR1 KGHSH and CDR2 LQKENI. V lost 9 bases and J lost 0, with 12 bases in between. The CDR3 sequence: CASSQGNSNQPQHF. CDR3 DNA: TGTGCCAGTTCCCAGGGAAATAGCAATCAGCCCCAGCATTTT.

Comments on this clone: One end of the junction does not line up with germline, which may come from a read error. The J gene is TRBJ2-3, the V gene TRBV7-7, with TRBD2 matching 7 bases. The CDR3 consists of 12 residues. The germline V gene has CDR1 SSHAT and CDR2 FNYEAQ (reference sequence). The DNA for the CDR3 is TGTGCTAGCAGCTTAGAGCGGGGTGCGCAGTATTTT. Amino acids: CASSLERGAQYF.

Details on this clone: Within the sample, other DNA sequences also encode this same CDR3. The J gene is TRBJ2-2, the V gene TRBV7-9; 9 positions match TRBD1. The CDR3 is 15 residues long. J lost 5 bases, V lost 6 bases, and 7 bases had no gene match. The germline CDR1 and CDR2 sequences are SEHNR and FQNEAQ (reference sequence). The CDR3 DNA is TGTGCCAGCAGTTATGGGACAGGGTCAACCGGGGAGCTGTTTTTT. This codes for CASSYGTGSTGELFF.

The rearrangement links TRBV5-1 to TRBJ2-1, with TRBD2 identical over 11 bases. V was clipped by 2 bases and J by 5 bases; unmatched bases: 3. The CDR3 covers 15 residues. Germline CDR1 and CDR2: SGHRS and YFSETQ. The CDR3: CASSFIAGGDNEQFF. The CDR3, as DNA: TGCGCCAGCAGCTTCATAGCGGGAGGGGACAATGAGCAGTTCTTC.

This chain uses TRBV28 with TRBJ2-7, with 9 nucleotides matching TRBD1. With V trimmed by 6 bases and J by 1 base, 10 bases remained unmatched. CDR1 and CDR2 from the germline V gene are MDHEN and SYDVKM. The CDR3 spans 16 residues. The CDR3: CASSPHPGQGSYEQYF. For the CDR3, the DNA is TGTGCCAGCAGCCCCCATCCAGGACAGGGGTCCTACGAGCAGTACTTC.

CDR3 nucleotide sequence: TGCAGCGTTGCGGAGAACACTGAAGCTTTCTTT. Translating it yields CSVAENTEAFF. The rearrangement joins TRBV29-1 to TRBJ1-1; no clear D gene. Trimming took 4 bases from V and 1 from J, leaving 4 bases between them. The CDR3 runs 11 residues. Germline CDR1 and CDR2: SQVTM and ANQGSEA.

This chain's CDR3 is CASSTDRSVYTF. CDR3 coding DNA: TGTGCCAGCAGTACGGACAGGTCGGTCTACACCTTC. The chain recombines TRBV6-5 with TRBJ1-2; the match to TRBD1 covers 7 bases. Germline lookup yields CDR1 MNHEY and CDR2 SVGAGI. The CDR3 totals 12 residues. The J segment lost 10 bases and the V segment lost 5 bases, leaving 7 bases of the junction unmatched.

A note on this clone: Other DNA sequences within the sample encode an identical CDR3. J is TRBJ1-1 and V is TRBV7-8; possibly TRBD1 for D (5 bases). Trimming removed 1 base from V and 1 base from J, with 7 bases in between. This CDR3 spans 14 amino acids. CDR1 and CDR2 from the germline V gene are SGHVS and FQNEAQ. The CDR3 reads CASSLVGGNTEAFF. In DNA form, the CDR3 reads TGTGCCAGCAGCTTAGTTGGGGGGAACACTGAAGCTTTCTTT.

This clone was seen once. CDR3 nucleotide sequence: TGTGCCAGCAGTTCCCGCCTAGGGGGAAATGAGCAGTTCTTC. Translated: CASSSRLGGNEQFF. The chain has TRBV28 and TRBJ2-1, with D possibly TRBD1 on 6 matching bases. The germline V gene encodes CDR1 MDHEN and CDR2 SYDVKM. The length of the CDR3 is 14 residues. V was shortened by 4 bases and J by 7 bases, with 14 bases between the two germline ends.

This chain connects TRBV21-1 to TRBJ2-2; TRBD2 was called by the table and not checked on the DNA. TRBV21-1 is recorded as a pseudogene. The CDR3 is 17 amino acids. In nucleotides, the CDR3 is TGTGCCAGCAGCCAACTGGAGGGACGGCCTAACACCGGGGAGCTGTTTTTT. Residues: CASSQLEGRPNTGELFF.

Concerning this clone itself: The sample carries other DNA sequences with the same CDR3. V gene TRBV28 combines with J gene TRBJ2-5; a weak D match, TRBD1 (6 bases). V was clipped by 2 bases and J by 5 bases, with 9 bases between them. In germline, CDR1 is MDHEN, CDR2 SYDVKM. The CDR3 extends over 13 amino acids. The CDR3 region is CASSLGGTETQYF. The DNA for the CDR3 is TGTGCCAGCAGTTTAGGGGGCACTGAGACCCAGTACTTC.

The J gene is TRBJ2-1, the V gene TRBV7-8, with 8 bases matching TRBD1. CDR3 length: 15 residues. After removal of 6 bases from V and 0 bases from J, the junction contained 4 bases not matched to a gene. Germline assignment: CDR1 SGHVS and CDR2 FQNEAQ. This chain's CDR3 is CASSPGQGSYNEQFF. Written as DNA, the CDR3 is TGTGCCAGCAGTCCTGGACAGGGCTCCTACAATGAGCAGTTCTTC.

J is TRBJ1-2 and V is TRBV7-3; 11 bases agree with TRBD1. The length of the CDR3 is 13 residues. CDR1 and CDR2 from the germline V gene are SGHTA and FQGTGA. The junction had 1 base not matched to a gene; V was cut back by 4 bases and J by 6 bases. Here the CDR3 reads CASSSDRGHGYTF. The CDR3 DNA follows: TGTGCCAGCAGCTCGGACAGGGGGCATGGCTACACCTTC.

V is TRBV23-1 and J is TRBJ1-4, with 7 positions matching TRBD1. TRBV23-1 is identified as an open reading frame with a role that is uncertain. This CDR3 has 14 residues. J gave up 8 bases and V 0 bases, and 3 bases lay outside the gene matches. CDR3 sequence (DNA): TGCGCCAGCAGTCAATCGACAGGGCGCGAAAAACTGTTTTTT. It codes for CASSQSTGREKLFF.

The genes are TRBV5-1 and TRBJ2-3, with D perhaps TRBD1 (6 bases). The germline gives CDR1 SGHRS, CDR2 YFSETQ. The CDR3 extends over 14 amino acids. Trimming stripped 2 bases from V and 6 bases from J, with 13 bases between. The chain's CDR3 is CASSLSGAEDTQYF. The CDR3 DNA sequence: TGCGCCAGCAGCTTATCAGGGGCAGAGGATACGCAGTATTTT.

V is TRBV5-1 and J is TRBJ2-3; TRBD2 matches at 7 bases. This CDR3 spans 15 amino acids. Germline loops: CDR1 SGHRS, CDR2 YFSETQ. With V trimmed by 4 bases and J by 1 base, 6 bases remained unmatched. The CDR3 protein is CASSARGDRTDTQYF. In DNA form, the CDR3 reads TGCGCCAGCAGCGCCCGGGGGGACCGCACAGATACGCAGTATTTT.

The genes are TRBV7-9 and TRBJ1-2; D call uncertain. Germline values: CDR1 SEHNR, CDR2 FQNEAQ (reference sequence). V dropped 3 bases and J dropped 4 bases, with 12 bases sitting between them. The CDR3 consists of 14 residues. CDR3: CASSLGRHSYGYTF. The CDR3 DNA follows: TGTGCCAGCAGCTTGGGTCGACACTCCTATGGCTACACCTTC.

This clone has only a few counts. The J gene is TRBJ1-3, the V gene TRBV7-9; TRBD1 might be the D (6 bases). V lost 6 bases and J lost 8, with 26 bases in between. Germline V lookup: CDR1 SEHNR, CDR2 FQNEAQ (reference sequence). There are 17 residues in the CDR3. The CDR3 spells CASRQLSGARVKHTIYF. CDR3 DNA sequence: TGTGCCAGCAGACAATTGTCAGGGGCACGCGTAAAACACACCATATATTTT.

The gene calls are TRBV7-2 and TRBJ1-3, with a possible D match to TRBD1 (6 bases). The V and J ends lost 6 bases and 0 bases respectively, with 12 bases between them. The CDR3 loop spans 15 amino acids. The V gene's germline CDR1 is SGHTA and CDR2 FQGNSA. Here the CDR3 DNA reads TGTGCCAGCAGACCCACAGGGACCTCTGGAAACACCATATATTTT. Translated: CASRPTGTSGNTIYF.

The CDR3 protein is CASQGGGGSYEQYF. CDR3 DNA: TGTGCCAGCCAAGGAGGGGGGGGGTCCTACGAGCAGTACTTC. This chain uses TRBV18 with TRBJ2-7; a weak D match, TRBD2 (7 bases). Between the trimmed V and J ends, which lost 8 bases and 1 base, there was a span of 15 bases. Looked up from germline, CDR1 is KGHSH and CDR2 is LQKENI. This CDR3 is built from 14 residues.

This clone was picked up one time. The chain has TRBV28 and TRBJ1-2; 10 bases are shared with TRBD1. CDR3 length: 20 residues. V shed 2 bases and J 0 bases; nucleotides not matched to a gene: 15. Germline V gene sequence: CDR1 MDHEN, CDR2 SYDVKM. This CDR3 reads CASSLVGQGLGRESNYGYTF. The CDR3 coding sequence is TGTGCCAGCAGTTTAGTGGGACAGGGGTTGGGTAGGGAATCTAACTATGGCTACACCTTC.